This T cell receptor beta chain was captured by sequencing in a study of T cells in Graves' hyperthyroidism and ophthalmopathy (dated by TCRdb to between 2018 and 2020). With respect to the entire study: Peripheral blood was collected at initial diagnosis, before any treatment. To identify TCR V-J signatures that set the groups apart, the researchers used a discovery cohort of 100 patients, made up of 40 to 45 with Graves' ophthalmopathy and 55 to 65 with stable Graves' hyperthyroidism. Prospective prediction of ophthalmopathy was tested in an independent validation cohort consisting of about 19 hyperthyroidism patients and approximately 16 patients who later progressed to ophthalmopathy. The 85 to 100 discovery patients were divided at random into training and test sets in a 7:3 ratio. Thyroid tissue and blood T-cell repertoires from about six Graves' hyperthyroidism patients were also compared in the study. Once sampling was done, hyperthyroidism patients were given methimazole at a starting dose of 30 mg daily, whereas ophthalmopathy patients were given high-dose intravenous methylprednisolone. The paper describes TCR Vbeta CDR3 sequencing of around 130 peripheral blood samples, made up of around 41 ophthalmopathy patients, roughly 72 hyperthyroidism patients and approximately 17 progressor patients. Results the study describes overall, beyond this receptor: In validation, progression to ophthalmopathy was predicted by the model with roughly 69% sensitivity and 72% to 80% specificity, a median of about 6 months before onset. A model built on a 13 V-J signature distinguished ophthalmopathy from stable hyperthyroidism, reaching over 85% sensitivity and around 81% specificity in cross-validation and 80%/75% in testing. No statistical method was used to fix the sample size in advance, and group allocation was not hidden from the investigators. Blood samples also contained most of the expanded thyroid clonotypes (frequency above 0.001), which suggests that blood repertoires may reflect thyroid immune responses.

This clonotype was recorded many times. Its antigen is unknown. Base quality data are lacking; no much larger clone is found one base away. From a lookup of the germline V gene (reference sequence), CDR1 and CDR2 are LNHDA and SQIVND. There are 15 amino acids in the CDR3, from cysteine to phenylalanine inclusive. The retained sequence is limited to the CDR3, 45 bases, with the frame set at the first base. At the junction V is shortened by 6 bases and J by 5 bases; bases outside the gene matches: 10. TCR beta CDR3 regions were amplified from RNA transcripts. The first round of RT-PCR for the TCR CDR3 was performed with the HTBI primer set and the Qiagen OneStep RT-PCR kit. Libraries were constructed in a second round of multiplex PCR, after which size selection and purification were carried out. Sequencing of the libraries was done on an Illumina HiSeq2000 using paired-end 100 bp reads. As for the authors' bioinformatics: SOAPnuke was used to process the raw data, removing reads that contained adapters or uncalled bases, had a mean Phred below 15, or lacked an exact match to the constant primer or identifier. High-quality paired reads were merged using COPE v1.2.5, and each unique nucleotide sequence was defined as a clonotype. MiTCR v1.1 was used to align clonotypes to the IMGT TRBV, TRBD and TRBJ reference segments. Analysis was restricted to V-J combinations with a frequency above 0.0001, which covered approximately 99% of repertoires. A TCS score was defined as the ratio of F50 (clonal expansion) to E x V (chaos), with BLOSUM62-based TCRdist applied between CDR3 peptides within each V-J. Welch's t-statistics and random forest reduced 514 V-J features to 10 to 15, which were used in a naive Bayes classifier (R e1071). TCRdb cleaned the public reads at Q25 with fastp, built clones with MiXCR and kept in-frame beta chains. Each entry is one CDR3 protein sequence, shown with its most common DNA and genes. Here the V and J calls rest on TCRdb's processing, not on the authors' analysis. Across this sample there are about 350,000 distinct CDR3 sequences, with approximately 15% seen only once. The ten largest clones capture 20% to 25% of the sample.

Stable Graves' hyperthyroidism was defined as the absence of progression to ophthalmopathy over 18 months of follow-up. Hyperthyroidism patients were aged 18 to 65 years and newly diagnosed, with disease duration of less than 2 months. Any patient with an uncontrolled infection, another autoimmune disease, pregnancy or lactation was excluded. Diagnoses relied on clinical symptoms, serum thyroxine and TRAb, thyroid ultrasound and orbital computed tomography. PBMCs were separated from roughly 9.3 ml of fresh peripheral blood using Ficoll-Paque density gradient centrifugation. Total RNA was extracted using Trizol reagent, and RNA quality was assessed on an Agilent 2100 Bioanalyzer.

This receptor was obtained from a young woman with Graves' hyperthyroidism. This chain joins TRBV19 to TRBJ1-1; TRBD1 lines up with 9 middle nucleotides. Sequenced input: blood. The CDR3 is CASSPRTGALTEAFF. The DNA reads TGTGCCAGTAGCCCTAGGACAGGGGCGTTGACTGAAGCTTTCTTT.